These T cell receptor beta chains were read from a single sample in a study of T cell repertoires in cytomegalovirus infection. TCRdb reprocessed the reads with MiXCR, giving one entry per CDR3 protein. The sample yields 250,000 to 300,000 distinct CDR3 sequences, roughly 13% seen once. What was sequenced was PBMCs. The source of these receptors is a human donor in good health (CMV status not recorded). Some clones in this sample may be carry-over from other donors' samples. Both conserved end residues are part of each CDR3. A D gene is named only where the DNA matches it firmly. Clone sizes are given selectively: once, few, many, or a class where the clone is expanded.

CDR3 DNA,CDR3 protein,V gene,D gene,clone size,J gene
TGCAGTGCTAGAGACCCCGGGACGACGAGGGAGCGGTTCTTC,CSARDPGTTRERFF,TRBV20-1,-,-,TRBJ2-1
TGTGCCAGCGGGGACGGGAGGACAAGCACAGATACGCAGTATTTT,CASGDGRTSTDTQYF,TRBV6-2/TRBV6-3,TRBD2,-,TRBJ2-3
TGTGCCAGCAGCTTAGAGGGGGCGGATCGGGCCCTCAACACTGAAGCTTTCTTT,CASSLEGADRALNTEAFF,TRBV7-6,TRBD1,many,TRBJ1-1
TGTGCCAGCAGTTACTTACCGGGACACTCCACCGGGGAGCTGTTTTTT,CASSYLPGHSTGELFF,TRBV6-5,-,many,TRBJ2-2
TGCAGCGTTGAAAGCTATCAAGAGACCCAGTACTTC,CSVESYQETQYF,TRBV29-1,-,few,TRBJ2-5
TGTGCCAGAAGCGACCCTGGGACAGGGATCACCGGGGAGCTGTTTTTT,CARSDPGTGITGELFF,TRBV5-3,TRBD1,-,TRBJ2-2
TGCAGTGCTTCCCCCTTGGTCGTCGGCACAGATACGCAGTATTTT,CSASPLVVGTDTQYF,TRBV20-1,-,few,TRBJ2-3
TGTGCCAGCCAACCGGGACAGGCGAATCAGCCCCAGCATTTT,CASQPGQANQPQHF,TRBV28,TRBD1,many,TRBJ1-5
TGTGCCAGCAGGCGGAGTGACGAGCAGTACTTC,CASRRSDEQYF,TRBV6-2/TRBV6-3,-,-,TRBJ2-7
TGTGCCAGCAGTTTAGCCAGGACCAATCAGCCCCAGCATTTT,CASSLARTNQPQHF,TRBV12-3/TRBV12-4,-,many,TRBJ1-5
TGTGCCAGCAGCCCTGTCATGGCTGAAGCTTTCTTT,CASSPVMAEAFF,TRBV7-9,-,many,TRBJ1-1
TGTGCCAGCAGCTTAGACAGGGGGACTAGCGGGAGTTTGTATGAGCAGTTCTTC,CASSLDRGTSGSLYEQFF,TRBV7-2,TRBD2,many,TRBJ2-1
TGTGCCAGCAAGGGAACAGGGGACCAAGAGACCCAGTACTTC,CASKGTGDQETQYF,TRBV2,TRBD1,-,TRBJ2-5
TGTGCCAGCAGTGAAACTGGGGGCTACACTGAAGCTTTCTTT,CASSETGGYTEAFF,TRBV25-1,-,-,TRBJ1-1
TGTGCCAGCAGCTTAGAATCGGTTGGTTCACCCCTCCACTTT,CASSLESVGSPLHF,TRBV7-3,-,many,TRBJ1-6
TGCGCCAGCAGCTCCCTACTAGCGGGGGGGCGGAATGAGCAGTTCTTC,CASSSLLAGGRNEQFF,TRBV4-1,TRBD2,many,TRBJ2-1
TGCGCCAGCAGTGAGAACATCAGGGAGACCCAGTACTTC,CASSENIRETQYF,TRBV10-1,-,many,TRBJ2-5
TGTGCCAGCAGCTTACGACTGGGAGCTTTCTTT,CASSLRLGAFF,TRBV11-2,-,few,TRBJ1-1
TGTGCCAGCAGCCCTCGGACAGCCGGCTCTGGAAACACCATATATTTT,CASSPRTAGSGNTIYF,TRBV7-6,-,many,TRBJ1-3
TGTGCCAGCAGTTTATTTACTTACGAGCAGTACTTC,CASSLFTYEQYF,TRBV28,-,-,TRBJ2-7